This TCR beta chain derives from a study of early T cells in non-severe SARS-CoV-2 infection. Overall study context: RNA in bulk from unsorted whole blood was sequenced, and chains were unpaired. Study-wide findings and caveats: Database matching using VDJdb favored anti-spike CD8 responses, with private and CD4 specificities left missing.

The CDR3 runs to 15 residues. V lost 5 bases, J lost 5 bases, and 16 bases lay in between. The V gene's germline CDR1 is MNHEY and CDR2 SMNVEV (reference sequence). This clonotype occurred many times. The antigen is unknown. Researchers attached unique molecular identifiers to individual cDNA molecules. TCRdb independently ran MiXCR on the 5' RACE reads; one entry per CDR3 protein. The table has around 77,000 distinct CDR3 sequences, about 5% seen once; the top ten hold 6.5% to 8%. The rearrangement uses TRBV27 and TRBJ1-5; the D gene is possibly TRBD1 (5 bases). Sequenced material: whole blood, taken at baseline. This clonotype was sampled from an adult who was a healthcare worker with PCR-confirmed SARS-CoV-2 infection or an uninfected control (not recorded which). Written as DNA, the CDR3 is TGTGCCAGCAGTCGCGAAGGGACGGTCGATCAGCCCCAGCATTTT. Amino acids: CASSREGTVDQPQHF.